This T cell receptor beta chain comes out of a study of T cell responses to AZD1222 COVID-19 vaccine. Data came from immunoSEQ multiplex PCR; TCRdb stores just in-frame clones and leaves some out. The sample contains 84,000 or so clones, roughly 86% of which appear only once. The V and J ends lost 1 base and 0 bases, in that order; junction bases with no gene match: 4. CDR3 length: 16 residues. CDR1 is SEHNR and CDR2 is FQNEAQ in the germline V gene (reference sequence). The source material was peripheral blood, sampled on day 0 of MenACWY control vaccination. The source of this sequence is an adult in good health. The chain joins TRBV7-9 to TRBJ2-7; TRBD2 matches 9 bases. The CDR3 sequence is CASSLGGGAPSYEQYF. The CDR3 DNA is TGTGCCAGCAGCTTAGGCGGGGGGGCGCCCTCCTACGAGCAGTACTTC.